This T cell receptor (beta chain) was identified during a study of control samples from healthy donors and cancer patients. Profiled with immunoSEQ multiplex PCR; TCRdb holds only in-frame clones, not every one. The sample has tens of thousands of clones, roughly nine tenths seen once. This CDR3 spans 14 amino acids. CDR1 is SGHRS and CDR2 is YFSETQ in the germline V gene. Trimming shortened V by 4 bases and J by 6 bases, and 14 bases separated the two germline ends. J is TRBJ1-5 and V is TRBV5-1; D is perhaps TRBD1 (6 bases). The sample was blood. This clonotype originated in a woman in her thirties in good health. The CDR3 loop is CASSPQGGAQPQHF. As DNA, the CDR3 is TGCGCCAGCAGCCCACAGGGAGGGGCTCAGCCCCAGCATTTT. The complete variable domain, with remaining parts taken from reference TRBV5-1 and TRBJ1-5, reads KAGVTQTPRYLIKTRGQQVTLSCSPISGHRSVSWYQQTPGQGLQFLFEYFSETQRNKGNFPGRFSGRQFSNSRSEMNVSTLELGDSALYLCASSPQGGAQPQHFGDGTRLSIL.